Below are 32 T cell receptor beta chains sequenced from a single sample in a study of T cell responses to AZD1222 COVID-19 vaccine. Sequenced by immunoSEQ multiplex PCR; TCRdb stores in-frame clones only, minus some. The sample contains over 75,000 clones, more than 80% of which appear only once. The sequences come from peripheral blood, collected on day 0 of AZD1222 vaccination. The receptors derive from an adult in good health.

The gene calls are TRBV7-3 and TRBJ2-2; 12 bases fit TRBD2. V dropped 7 bases and J dropped 8; count of bases not matched to a gene: 5. Germline V gives CDR1 SGHTA, CDR2 FQGTGA. CDR3 size: 14 residues. This CDR3 reads CASTTTSGSGELFF. CDR3 nucleotide sequence: TGTGCCAGCACCACGACTAGCGGGAGTGGGGAGCTGTTTTTT.

The chain has TRBV7-2 and TRBJ2-7, with TRBD1 matching 11 bases. Trimming at V came to 2 bases and at J to 2 bases, leaving 2 bases not matched to a gene. This CDR3 is built from 15 residues. Per the germline V gene, CDR1 is SGHTA and CDR2 is FQGNSA. CDR3 bases: TGTGCCAGCAGCTTAAAGGGACAGGGGGCCTACGAGCAGTACTTC. Translated, it gives CASSLKGQGAYEQYF.

The V call is TRBV6-4, the J call TRBJ2-2, with a tentative D call TRBD2 (6 bases). This CDR3 is 13 amino acids long. Germline CDR1 and CDR2: MRHNA and SNTAGT. Trimming removed 4 bases from V and 4 bases from J, with 7 bases in between. CDR3 bases: TGTGCCAGCAGTGGGGACTCCACCGGGGAGCTGTTTTTT. The encoded protein is CASSGDSTGELFF.

This clone was seen a single time. The chain carries TRBV6-5 and TRBJ1-1; D not certain. Germline CDR1 MNHEY, CDR2 SVGAGI. V lost 7 bases, J lost 2 bases, and 14 bases lay in between. The CDR3 spans 14 residues. CDR3 coding DNA: TGTGCCAGCAATGTTGGCAGACCCAACACTGAAGCTTTCTTT. Translating gives CASNVGRPNTEAFF.

The rearrangement uses TRBV7-2 and TRBJ1-2; 8 bases map to TRBD1. Per the germline V gene, CDR1 is SGHTA and CDR2 is FQGNSA. With V trimmed by 1 base and J by 5 bases, 15 bases remained unmatched. The CDR3 is made up of 18 amino acids. CDR3 nucleotides: TGTGCCAGCAGCTTAGATGACAGGGGACACCCACCCGATTATGGCTACACCTTC. Translation gives CASSLDDRGHPPDYGYTF.

The sample holds one count of this clone. The V gene is TRBV3-1 (or the pseudogene TRBV3-2), the J gene TRBJ2-7, with 8 positions matching TRBD2. CDR1 is LGHDT and CDR2 is YNNKEL in the germline V gene (reference sequence). The length of the CDR3 is 15 residues. The trim removed 6 bases at V and 4 bases at J, leaving 11 bases unmatched. CDR3 sequence (DNA): TGTGCCAGCAGGATAAGCGCGGGAGGAAAGTACGAGCAGTACTTC. Amino acid sequence: CASRISAGGKYEQYF.

This clone was recorded once. This chain links TRBV19 with TRBJ2-1; possibly TRBD1 for D (6 bases). Germline V gives CDR1 LNHDA, CDR2 SQIVND (reference sequence). This CDR3 has 13 amino acids. V was trimmed by 4 bases and J by 6 bases, leaving 10 bases between them. The CDR3 DNA sequence: TGTGCCAGTAGTACCTGGACAGTCAATGAGCAGTTCTTC. Residues: CASSTWTVNEQFF.

This clone showed up just once. The chain links TRBV29-1 to TRBJ2-7; D assignment may be TRBD1 or TRBD2 (6 bases each). Trimming took off 3 bases at V and 4 bases at J, with 13 bases between the two ends. This CDR3 contains 13 residues. Germline V lookup: CDR1 SQVTM, CDR2 ANQGSEA. DNA for the CDR3: TGCAGCGTTGAGGGGGCGGGAAAGTACGAGCAGTACTTC. Translating gives CSVEGAGKYEQYF.

This clone was recorded a few times. The chain recombines TRBV5-4 with TRBJ2-7; no clear D. Per germline, CDR1 SGHNT and CDR2 YYREEE (reference sequence). The CDR3 is made up of 12 amino acids. V dropped 0 bases and J dropped 6 bases, with 7 bases sitting between them. The CDR3 sequence: CASSLGALEQYF. CDR3 DNA sequence: TGTGCCAGCAGCTTGGGGGCACTCGAGCAGTACTTC.

J is TRBJ1-1 and V is TRBV11-1; D is uncertain. The germline V and J ends were trimmed by 2 bases and 5 bases, with 12 bases remaining between them. The germline CDR1 and CDR2 sequences are SGHAT and FQDESV (reference sequence). There are 14 residues in the CDR3. This CDR3 is CASSLSGRGTEAFF. For the CDR3, the DNA is TGTGCCAGCAGCTTAAGCGGGCGAGGGACTGAAGCTTTCTTT.

This clone was recorded only once. The chain links TRBV11-1 to TRBJ1-1; D not resolved. Germline V lookup: CDR1 SGHAT, CDR2 FQDESV (reference sequence). Trimming took off 3 bases at V and 3 bases at J, with 8 bases between the two ends. CDR3 size: 13 residues. For the CDR3, the DNA is TGTGCCAGCAGCTTCCGGGTGGACACTGAAGCTTTCTTT. Its translation is CASSFRVDTEAFF.

The rearrangement uses TRBV5-4 and TRBJ2-1; D might be TRBD1 (5 bases). Trimming removed 2 bases from V and 0 bases from J, with 18 bases in between. The CDR3 contains 18 residues. Germline CDR1 and CDR2: SGHNT and YYREEE (reference sequence). The CDR3, as DNA: TGTGCCAGCAGCTTTCGCTCGACAGCCTTGAGCTCCTACAATGAGCAGTTCTTC. Its protein product is CASSFRSTALSSYNEQFF.

The J gene is TRBJ2-1, the V gene TRBV11-2; 8 positions agree with TRBD2. J gave up 7 bases and V 6 bases, and 14 bases lay outside the gene matches. The CDR3 runs 16 residues. CDR1 SGHAT and CDR2 FQNNGV come from the germline V gene. CDR3 DNA: TGTGCCAGCAGAGCCTCTTATAGCGGGATTTTGAATGAGCAGTTCTTC. This encodes CASRASYSGILNEQFF.

This chain uses TRBV27 with TRBJ1-1; D is unclear. Germline CDR1 and CDR2: MNHEY and SMNVEV (reference sequence). Trimming removed 6 bases from V and 0 bases from J, with 14 bases in between. This CDR3 is 15 amino acids long. The CDR3 spells CASSPVGILNTEAFF. The CDR3 DNA follows: TGTGCCAGCAGCCCAGTGGGGATCCTGAACACTGAAGCTTTCTTT.

CDR3 region: CSVGRDYNEQFF. CDR3 bases: TGCAGCGTCGGTAGGGACTACAATGAGCAGTTCTTC. This sequence joins TRBV29-1 and TRBJ2-1; no reliable D call. This CDR3 has 12 amino acids. V gave up 6 bases and J gave up 3 bases, with 9 bases separating them. Germline CDR1 and CDR2: SQVTM and ANQGSEA.

The genes are TRBV9 and TRBJ1-1; a possible D gene is TRBD1 (5 bases). This CDR3 is 15 amino acids long. The V end was cut by 0 bases, the J end by 9 bases, with 18 bases between. The germline CDR1 and CDR2 sequences are SGDLS and YYNGEE. CDR3 sequence: CASSVGGQDSAKAFF. CDR3 DNA: TGTGCCAGCAGCGTAGGGGGCCAGGACTCCGCCAAAGCTTTCTTT.

V usage is TRBV30 and J usage is TRBJ2-7; a weak D match, TRBD1 (6 bases). This CDR3 has 12 amino acids. V dropped 4 bases and J dropped 5 bases, with 12 bases sitting between them. The germline gives CDR1 GTSNPN, CDR2 SVGIG (reference sequence). This CDR3 reads CAWNKGDHEQYF. The CDR3 bases are TGTGCCTGGAATAAGGGGGACCACGAGCAGTACTTC.

This chain uses TRBV11-1 with TRBJ2-3; D uncertain. The CDR3 totals 14 residues. CDR1 and CDR2 (germline): SGHAT, FQDESV (reference sequence). Trimming shortened V by 1 base and J by 1 base, and 6 bases separated the two germline ends. The CDR3 protein is CASSLGPGTDTQYF. The CDR3 nucleotides are TGTGCCAGCAGCTTAGGCCCGGGCACAGATACGCAGTATTTT.

V is TRBV28 and J is TRBJ1-2; D gene unclear. Germline assignment: CDR1 MDHEN and CDR2 SYDVKM. With 10 bases removed from V and 5 bases from J, the gap between germline ends came to 20 bases. CDR3 length equals 14 residues. CDR3 residues: CATVRISQGYGYTF. In DNA, the CDR3 is TGTGCCACCGTCCGGATCAGCCAAGGGTATGGCTACACCTTC.

This clone was seen only a few times. The V call is TRBV5-1, the J call TRBJ2-7, with TRBD1 as a possible D gene (5 bases). The CDR3 length is 13 residues. Germline V gene lookup returns CDR1 SGHRS and CDR2 YFSETQ. With 4 bases removed from V and 3 bases from J, the gap between germline ends came to 11 bases. The CDR3 region is CASSMDTYYEQYF. The CDR3, as DNA: TGCGCCAGCAGCATGGACACTTACTACGAGCAGTACTTC.

The V and J genes are TRBV18 and TRBJ1-6, with no clear D. Trimming shortened V by 1 base and J by 7 bases, and 14 bases separated the two germline ends. The CDR3 runs 16 residues. The V gene's germline CDR1 is KGHSH and CDR2 LQKENI. Written as DNA, the CDR3 is TGTGCCAGCTCACCACGCGCGATGGACGTCAATTCACCCCTCCACTTT. Translated, it gives CASSPRAMDVNSPLHF.

V and J are TRBV10-3 and TRBJ1-4, with TRBD1 matching 7 bases. After removal of 0 bases from V and 7 bases from J, the junction contained 5 bases not matched to a gene. CDR3 length: 15 residues. Germline V lookup: CDR1 ENHRY, CDR2 SYGVKD. DNA for the CDR3: TGTGCCATCAGTGAGTCGGGACAGAGGAGTGAAAAACTGTTTTTT. Protein product: CAISESGQRSEKLFF.

This clone was seen only once. This sequence joins TRBV10-1 and TRBJ1-3; TRBD1 aligns across 7 bases. J gave up 8 bases and V 8 bases, and 18 bases lay outside the gene matches. There are 16 residues in the CDR3. Germline CDR1 reads WNHNN; CDR2 reads SYGVQD (reference sequence). The CDR3 bases are TGCGCCAGCTACCTTGTCATCAGGGGGAACGTGGACACCATATATTTT. This sequence encodes CASYLVIRGNVDTIYF.

In this sample, this clone turned up once. One end of the junction does not line up with germline, which may come from a read error. The rearrangement joins TRBV9 to TRBJ2-3, with 7 bases aligning to TRBD2. The V gene's germline CDR1 is SGDLS and CDR2 YYNGEE. The CDR3 has 15 residues. The CDR3 nucleotides are TGTGCCTGCAGCGTAGCGGCTAGCGGCCCAGATACGCAGTATTTT. Its protein is CACSVAASGPDTQYF.

Concerning this clone: This sample includes further DNA sequences coding for the same CDR3. The genes are TRBV19 and TRBJ1-1, with TRBD1 identical over 7 bases. The junction had 8 bases not matched to a gene; V was cut back by 5 bases and J by 5 bases. The CDR3 length is 14 residues. Germline assignment: CDR1 LNHDA and CDR2 SQIVND (reference sequence). The CDR3 DNA reads as TGTGCCAGTAGTCCCCCAGGGGGAGGGACTGAAGCTTTCTTT. It yields the protein CASSPPGGGTEAFF.

The CDR3 is CASSPAIARDTEAFF. The DNA of the CDR3 is TGTGCCAGCAGCCCCGCCATCGCCAGGGACACTGAAGCTTTCTTT. The chain employs TRBV28 and TRBJ1-1; D might be TRBD1 (5 bases). Trimming left V 6 bases short and J 3 bases short, with 17 bases between. Germline CDR1 and CDR2: MDHEN and SYDVKM. The CDR3 is 15 amino acids.

The chain joins TRBV24-1 to TRBJ1-1, with 10 bases lining up with TRBD1. CDR1 and CDR2 (germline): KGHDR, SFDVKD. The V segment lost 5 bases and the J segment 11 bases; nucleotides outside the gene matches: 13. The CDR3 covers 15 residues. The CDR3: CATSVSDRGRKKAFF. CDR3 DNA: TGTGCCACCAGTGTCTCAGACAGGGGGCGAAAGAAGGCTTTCTTT.

The rearrangement uses TRBV9 and TRBJ2-2; 9 bases are a match to TRBD2. The CDR3 runs 17 residues. After removal of 4 bases from V and 0 bases from J, the junction contained 7 bases not matched to a gene. Germline V gives CDR1 SGDLS, CDR2 YYNGEE. The CDR3 nucleotides are TGTGCCAGCAGCTCCCGAAGGACTAGCGCGAACACCGGGGAGCTGTTTTTT. Protein product: CASSSRRTSANTGELFF.

The genes are TRBV5-4 and TRBJ2-2; D gene uncertain. V was trimmed by 5 bases and J by 8 bases, leaving 7 bases between them. CDR1 and CDR2 from the germline V gene are SGHNT and YYREEE (reference sequence). This CDR3 is built from 11 residues. CDR3 region: CASSSSGELFF. The CDR3 DNA sequence: TGTGCCAGCAGTTCTAGTGGGGAGCTGTTTTTT.

This chain joins TRBV28 and TRBJ2-7; D may correspond to TRBD1 or TRBD2 (5 bases each). V was trimmed by 7 bases and J by 0 bases, leaving 10 bases between them. The CDR3 has 13 amino acids. CDR1 and CDR2 from the germline V gene are MDHEN and SYDVKM. In DNA, the CDR3 is TGTGCCAGCATTGGGGACCCCTCCTACGAGCAGTACTTC. Residues: CASIGDPSYEQYF. The whole variable domain, filled in from reference TRBV28 and TRBJ2-7, reads DVKVTQSSRYLVKRTGEKVFLECVQDMDHENMFWYRQDPGLGLRLIYFSYDVKMKEKGDIPEGYSVSREKKERFSLILESASTNQTSMYLCASIGDPSYEQYFGPGTRLTVT.

CDR3: CASSQFVGAYEQYF. DNA of the CDR3: TGTGCCAGCAGCCAATTTGTCGGAGCCTACGAGCAGTACTTC. This sequence joins TRBV14 and TRBJ2-7; no clear D gene. Germline values: CDR1 SGHDN, CDR2 FVKESK. Trimming removed 2 bases from V and 2 bases from J, with 10 bases in between. This CDR3 is built from 14 residues.

The chain links TRBV28 to TRBJ2-1; TRBD2 aligns across 9 bases. CDR3 length equals 14 residues. The ends lost 2 bases at V and 4 bases at J; junction bases unmatched: 0. Germline values: CDR1 MDHEN, CDR2 SYDVKM. The CDR3 here is CASSLAGGYNEQFF. The CDR3 DNA is TGTGCCAGCAGTTTAGCGGGAGGGTACAATGAGCAGTTCTTC.